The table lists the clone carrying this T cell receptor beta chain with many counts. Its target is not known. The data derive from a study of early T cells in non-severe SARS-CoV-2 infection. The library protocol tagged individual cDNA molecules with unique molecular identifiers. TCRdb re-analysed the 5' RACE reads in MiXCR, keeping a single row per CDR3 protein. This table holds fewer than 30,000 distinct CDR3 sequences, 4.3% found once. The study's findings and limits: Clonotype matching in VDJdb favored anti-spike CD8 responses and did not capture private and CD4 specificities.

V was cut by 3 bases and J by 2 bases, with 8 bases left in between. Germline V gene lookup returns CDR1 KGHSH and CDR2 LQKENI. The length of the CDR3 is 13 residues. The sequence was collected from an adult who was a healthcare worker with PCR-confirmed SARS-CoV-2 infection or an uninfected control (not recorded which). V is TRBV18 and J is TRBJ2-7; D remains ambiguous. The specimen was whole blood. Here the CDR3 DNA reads TGTGCCAGCTCACCTAGCCGGGCCTACGAGCAGTACTTC. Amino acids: CASSPSRAYEQYF.